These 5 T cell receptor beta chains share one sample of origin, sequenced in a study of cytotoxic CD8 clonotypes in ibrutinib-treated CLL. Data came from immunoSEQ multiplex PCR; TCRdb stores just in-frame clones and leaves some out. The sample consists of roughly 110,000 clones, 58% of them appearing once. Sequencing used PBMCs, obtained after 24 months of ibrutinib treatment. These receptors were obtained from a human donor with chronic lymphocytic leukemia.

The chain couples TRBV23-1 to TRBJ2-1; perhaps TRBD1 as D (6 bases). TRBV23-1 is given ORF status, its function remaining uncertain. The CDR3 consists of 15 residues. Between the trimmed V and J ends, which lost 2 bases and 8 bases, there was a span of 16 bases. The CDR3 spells CASSQKRQATDEQFF. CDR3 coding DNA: TGCGCCAGCAGTCAAAAGAGACAGGCTACCGATGAGCAGTTCTTC.

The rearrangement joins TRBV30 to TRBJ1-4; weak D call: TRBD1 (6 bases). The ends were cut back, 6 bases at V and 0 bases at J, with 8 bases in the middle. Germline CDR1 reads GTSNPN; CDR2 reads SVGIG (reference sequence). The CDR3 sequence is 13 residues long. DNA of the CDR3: TGTGCCTGCGGGACAACAACTAATGAAAAACTGTTTTTT. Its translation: CACGTTTNEKLFF.

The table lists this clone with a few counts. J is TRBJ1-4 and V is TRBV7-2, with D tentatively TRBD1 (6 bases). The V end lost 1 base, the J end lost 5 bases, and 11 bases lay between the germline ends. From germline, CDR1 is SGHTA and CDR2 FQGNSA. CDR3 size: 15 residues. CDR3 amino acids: CASSLGGQRNEKLFF. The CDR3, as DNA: TGTGCCAGCAGCTTAGGAGGACAGAGAAATGAAAAACTGTTTTTT.

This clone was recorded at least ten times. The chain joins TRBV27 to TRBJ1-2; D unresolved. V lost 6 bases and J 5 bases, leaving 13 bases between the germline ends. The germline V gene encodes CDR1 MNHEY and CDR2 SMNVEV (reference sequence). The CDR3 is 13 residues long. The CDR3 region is CASRGREQYGYTF. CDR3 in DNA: TGTGCCAGCAGGGGCCGCGAGCAATATGGCTACACCTTC.

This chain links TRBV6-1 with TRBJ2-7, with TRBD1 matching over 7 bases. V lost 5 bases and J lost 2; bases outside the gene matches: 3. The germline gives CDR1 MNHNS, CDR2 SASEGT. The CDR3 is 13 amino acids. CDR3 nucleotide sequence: TGTGCCAGCAGTAGCCAGGGGGCCTACGAGCAGTACTTC. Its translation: CASSSQGAYEQYF.